In its sample, the clone carrying this T cell receptor (beta chain) was seen once. The antigen remains unidentified. This specimen belongs to a study of cytomegalovirus exposure and HLA in healthy donors. The V gene's germline CDR1 is SGDLS and CDR2 YYNGEE. Unmatched junction bases numbered 6, after V lost 3 bases and J lost 8 bases. The CDR3 is 13 residues long. Study-wide findings and caveats: TCR beta chain V- and J-gene trimming was linked, in a later analysis, to a missense variant in DCLRE1C. Reports described diagnosis of cytomegalovirus status by the classifier as highly specific and sensitive.

PCR used 60 Vbeta primers and 13 Jbeta primers. Only in-frame clones appear in the TCRdb table, and some are missing; sequencing was by immunoSEQ multiplex PCR. The table has 150,000 to 200,000 clones, approximately 85% seen once; the top ten hold about 1.8%. The chain combines TRBV9 with TRBJ2-3; 7 bases are shared with TRBD2. This clonotype originated in a man aged 18-30 years in good health and CMV-seronegative. Sequences were obtained from PBMCs. The CDR3 nucleotides read TGTGCCAGCAGCGGGGACTATCCGGGTACGCAGTATTTT. It translates to CASSGDYPGTQYF.